This TCR beta chain was recorded in a study of T-cell reconstitution after alpha-beta-depleted transplantation in children. The CDR3 totals 12 residues. In germline, CDR1 is MNHEY, CDR2 SVGAGI. Trimming took off 10 bases at V and 8 bases at J, with 15 bases between the two ends. As concerns this clonotype: Its antigen is unknown.

Study-level findings and limits: T-cell counts and diversity were attributed mostly to newly produced T cells one year after transplant. Several hundred rapidly expanded clones from non-depleted graft cells reportedly supplied alpha-beta T cells about two months post-transplant.

Using unique molecular identifiers, the investigators prepared the TCRbeta library. MiXCR, run by TCRdb on the PCR reads, gives a single entry per CDR3 protein. The sample records about 980,000 distinct CDR3 sequences, around 30% being singletons. The gene calls are TRBV6-5 and TRBJ2-4; TRBD1 or TRBD2 may be the D gene (5 bases each). The sequence was obtained from a boy in the first two years of life who had a stem cell transplant for SCID, so the T cells may come from the graft donor. The specimen was PBMCs, mostly from graft donor cells, collected 360 days after TCRalphabeta/CD19-depleted stem cell transplant. CDR3 bases: TGTGCCACCAGGGATTCGAGGGACATTCAGTACTTC. Protein sequence: CATRDSRDIQYF.